The 7 T cell receptor beta chains in this list originate from one sample, sequenced in a study of cytomegalovirus exposure and HLA in healthy donors. The PCR made use of 60 Vbeta and 13 Jbeta primers. Sequencing was performed with immunoSEQ multiplex PCR; in TCRdb, only in-frame clones are kept and a portion is missing. Of 100,000 to 150,000 clones listed, just under 85% are singletons. Input material: PBMCs. The origin of the receptors is a boy between 2 and 15 years old in good health and CMV-seronegative.

The chain recombines TRBV6-5 with TRBJ1-1; D call uncertain. CDR3 length: 12 amino acids. The germline V gene encodes CDR1 MNHEY and CDR2 SVGAGI. V lost 11 bases, J lost 1 base, and 11 bases lay in between. The CDR3 sequence is CACYGGNTEAFF. The CDR3, as DNA: TGTGCCTGCTACGGCGGGAACACTGAAGCTTTCTTT.

V gene TRBV19 combines with J gene TRBJ1-2; possibly TRBD1 for D (5 bases). Between the trimmed V and J ends, which lost 0 bases and 7 bases, there was a span of 15 bases. CDR1 LNHDA and CDR2 SQIVND come from the germline V gene (reference sequence). There are 15 residues in the CDR3. The CDR3 sequence is CASSIDPGQRSGYTF. The CDR3 DNA follows: TGTGCCAGTAGTATAGATCCAGGGCAACGCAGTGGCTACACCTTC.

The table lists this clone with a count of one. The chain recombines TRBV30 with TRBJ1-6, with TRBD1 matching 9 bases. The J segment lost 10 bases and the V segment lost 3 bases, leaving 19 bases of the junction unmatched. The CDR3 spans 18 residues. CDR1 is GTSNPN, CDR2 SVGIG, per germline (reference sequence). The CDR3 DNA is TGTGCCTGGAGCAGGCGGGGGACAGGGCTCGGCATAGTGTCACCCCTCCACTTT. Protein: CAWSRRGTGLGIVSPLHF.

The chain couples TRBV7-9 to TRBJ1-1, with 7 positions matching TRBD1. CDR1 is SEHNR, CDR2 FQNEAQ, per germline (reference sequence). This CDR3 region has 16 residues. J was trimmed by 0 bases and V by 5 bases; bases with no gene match: 9. CDR3 loop: CASSPRQGGMNTEAFF. DNA for the CDR3: TGTGCCAGCAGCCCAAGACAGGGAGGTATGAACACTGAAGCTTTCTTT.

The gene calls are TRBV14 and TRBJ2-1, with unresolved D. CDR3 size: 13 residues. Germline V CDR1 and CDR2: SGHDN, FVKESK. Deletions cut 0 bases from V and 6 bases from J, with 6 bases between. In DNA, the CDR3 is TGTGCCAGCAGCCAAGATTCAATCAATGAGCAGTTCTTC. Translating gives CASSQDSINEQFF.

The J gene is TRBJ1-1, the V gene TRBV7-9; no reliable D call. The CDR3 has 15 amino acids. The V gene's germline CDR1 is SEHNR and CDR2 FQNEAQ (reference sequence). Trimming took 4 bases from V and 7 from J, leaving 19 bases between them. The CDR3 nucleotides read TGTGCCAGCAGCTCCCTATGGCCGGGGTTAGGTGAAGCTTTCTTT. Encoded protein: CASSSLWPGLGEAFF. Together with reference TRBV7-9 and TRBJ1-1, the CDR3 gives the full variable domain: DTGVSQNPRHKITKRGQNVTFRCDPISEHNRLYWYRQTLGQGPEFLTYFQNEAQLEKSRLLSDRFSAERPKGSFSTLEIQRTEQGDSAMYLCASSSLWPGLGEAFFGQGTRLTVV.

The V gene is TRBV4-3, the J gene TRBJ2-1, with a tentative D call TRBD2 (6 bases). This CDR3 region has 13 residues. Germline-derived CDR1 and CDR2 are LGHNA and YSLEER. Trimming left V 3 bases short and J 13 bases short, with 16 bases between. CDR3 sequence (DNA): TGCGCCAGCAGCCAGGGGGGAGACAGAAAACAGTTCTTC. The encoded protein is CASSQGGDRKQFF.